Below are 19 T cell receptor beta chains sequenced from a single sample in a study of shared clonotypes between healthy human individuals. Using immunoSEQ multiplex PCR, the repertoire was profiled, and TCRdb retains in-frame clones only, with some absent. Of 2.5 million or so clones in the sample, more than 90% are singletons; the top ten hold roughly 0.14%. Sequencing was performed on naive CD4+ T cells sorted from blood. Subset denoted: CD45RA+ positively selected. The source of these receptors is a man aged 18 to 30 in good health.

The J gene is TRBJ2-3, the V gene TRBV7-9; D unresolved. CDR3 size: 15 residues. V lost 5 bases and J lost 1, with 13 bases in between. Germline-derived CDR1 and CDR2 are SEHNR and FQNEAQ (reference sequence). The chain's CDR3 is CASSPRSHRTDTQYF. DNA of the CDR3: TGTGCCAGCAGCCCCCGTAGTCACCGCACAGATACGCAGTATTTT.

The gene calls are TRBV7-2 and TRBJ2-3; no clear D gene. V lost 0 bases to trimming and J lost 3 bases, with 10 bases between them. The CDR3 has 15 residues. Germline-derived CDR1 and CDR2 are SGHTA and FQGNSA. Here the CDR3 reads CASSLAPPGTDTQYF. The DNA of the CDR3 is TGTGCCAGCAGCTTAGCCCCGCCCGGGACAGATACGCAGTATTTT.

The V and J genes are TRBV2 and TRBJ1-1; D ambiguous. Germline values: CDR1 SNHLY, CDR2 FYNNEI. V dropped 6 bases and J dropped 7 bases, with 15 bases sitting between them. This CDR3 region has 13 residues. The CDR3 DNA is TGTGCCAGCAGCCAGGACCCTGGCAATGAAGCTTTCTTT. Amino acid sequence: CASSQDPGNEAFF.

As for this clone: Within the sample, other DNA sequences also encode this same CDR3. DNA of the CDR3: TGTGCCAGCAGTTACTCTAGGGGAGCTAACTATGGCTACACCTTC. This translates into CASSYSRGANYGYTF. The chain uses TRBV6-5 and TRBJ1-2, with D possibly matching TRBD1 (5 bases). The CDR3 is 15 residues long. Germline V gene lookup returns CDR1 MNHEY and CDR2 SVGAGI. V lost 0 bases, J lost 0 bases, and 8 bases lay in between.

This clone was observed once. The V and J genes are TRBV28 and TRBJ2-5; weak D call: TRBD2 (7 bases). The V end was cut by 7 bases, the J end by 9 bases, with 15 bases between. CDR1 is MDHEN, CDR2 SYDVKM, per germline. The CDR3 sequence is 12 residues long. CDR3 nucleotides: TGTGCCAGCAAACTAGGGGGGGAGGCCCAGTACTTC. It specifies CASKLGGEAQYF. Full variable domain (outside the CDR3, taken from reference TRBV28 and TRBJ2-5): DVKVTQSSRYLVKRTGEKVFLECVQDMDHENMFWYRQDPGLGLRLIYFSYDVKMKEKGDIPEGYSVSREKKERFSLILESASTNQTSMYLCASKLGGEAQYFGPGTRLLVL.

A note on this clone: Additional DNA sequences in this sample encode the identical CDR3. The chain uses TRBV5-1 and TRBJ2-2; D remains ambiguous. CDR1 SGHRS and CDR2 YFSETQ come from the germline V gene. This CDR3 is 15 amino acids long. V was trimmed by 0 bases and J by 1 base, leaving 7 bases between them. As DNA, the CDR3 is TGCGCCAGCAGCTTGGATGGCAGGAACACCGGGGAGCTGTTTTTT. Encoded protein: CASSLDGRNTGELFF.

Of note for this clone: The identical CDR3 is also encoded by other nucleotide sequences in the sample. The chain employs TRBV6-5 and TRBJ2-3, with 11 bases fitting TRBD2. The junction had 4 bases not matched to a gene; V was cut back by 6 bases and J by 2 bases. Germline loops: CDR1 MNHEY, CDR2 SVGAGI. This CDR3 is built from 15 residues. CDR3 region: CASSTSGRPTDTQYF. CDR3 bases: TGTGCCAGCAGCACTAGCGGGAGACCCACAGATACGCAGTATTTT.

Worth noting for this clone: Other DNA sequences within the sample encode an identical CDR3. V gene TRBV18 combines with J gene TRBJ1-5; D call uncertain. This CDR3 contains 13 residues. V gave up 4 bases and J gave up 4 bases, with 8 bases separating them. Germline V gene lookup returns CDR1 KGHSH and CDR2 LQKENI. The CDR3 is CASSRTDNQPQHF. DNA of the CDR3: TGTGCCAGCTCACGAACAGATAATCAGCCCCAGCATTTT.

This sequence joins TRBV18 and TRBJ2-7; 12 nucleotides match TRBD2. The V segment lost 1 base and the J segment 6 bases; nucleotides outside the gene matches: 4. The germline CDR1 and CDR2 sequences are KGHSH and LQKENI. This CDR3 has 15 residues. CDR3 DNA sequence: TGTGCCAGCTCACCACAGACTAGCGGGAGTAGCGAGCAGTACTTC. Encoded protein: CASSPQTSGSSEQYF.

This chain links TRBV7-8 with TRBJ2-2, with a possible D match to TRBD2 (5 bases). Germline CDR1 reads SGHVS; CDR2 reads FQNEAQ. This CDR3 contains 14 residues. Trimming took 0 bases from V and 5 from J, leaving 7 bases between them. Written as DNA, the CDR3 is TGTGCCAGCAGCTTAGCCAGAGGGACCGGGGAGCTGTTTTTT. This gives the protein CASSLARGTGELFF.

The chain joins TRBV5-1 to TRBJ2-7; unclear D gene. Trimming shortened V by 0 bases and J by 4 bases, and 14 bases separated the two germline ends. From germline, CDR1 is SGHRS and CDR2 YFSETQ. The CDR3 is 15 residues long. This chain's CDR3 is CASSLEGHKFYEQYF. In nucleotides, the CDR3 is TGCGCCAGCAGCTTGGAAGGGCACAAGTTTTACGAGCAGTACTTC.

Concerning this clone: Other DNA variants within this sample encode the same CDR3. This chain's CDR3 is CASSFTSGVSYNEQFF. CDR3 bases: TGCGCCAGCAGCTTTACTAGCGGAGTATCTTACAATGAGCAGTTCTTC. V is TRBV5-1 and J is TRBJ2-1, with 8 bases fitting TRBD2. The germline V gene encodes CDR1 SGHRS and CDR2 YFSETQ. CDR3 length equals 16 residues. J was trimmed by 4 bases and V by 2 bases; bases with no gene match: 8.

Notes on this clone: Within the sample, other DNA sequences also encode this same CDR3. The gene calls are TRBV5-1 and TRBJ2-2; D is unclear. Germline values: CDR1 SGHRS, CDR2 YFSETQ. V was cut by 0 bases and J by 3 bases, with 6 bases left in between. The CDR3 loop spans 14 amino acids. The CDR3 loop reads CASSLAGYTGELFF. CDR3 nucleotides: TGCGCCAGCAGCTTGGCAGGTTACACCGGGGAGCTGTTTTTT.

The gene calls are TRBV6-1 and TRBJ2-2; 8 nucleotides line up with TRBD2. The CDR3 covers 13 residues. Germline V CDR1 and CDR2: MNHNS, SASEGT. V gave up 6 bases and J gave up 7 bases; unmatched junction bases: 4. The CDR3 protein is CASSPTSGGELFF. The CDR3 bases are TGTGCCAGCAGCCCCACTAGCGGCGGGGAGCTGTTTTTT.

J is TRBJ1-4 and V is TRBV11-2; 7 bases are a match to TRBD1. Germline V gene lookup returns CDR1 SGHAT and CDR2 FQNNGV. V lost 0 bases to trimming and J lost 7 bases; unmatched junction nucleotides: 8. This CDR3 comprises 16 residues. For the CDR3, the DNA is TGTGCCAGCAGCTTAGATCGTGCAGGGGGGCGTGAAAAACTGTTTTTT. Amino acid sequence: CASSLDRAGGREKLFF. Variable domain in full (rest from reference TRBV11-2 and TRBJ1-4): EAGVAQSPRYKIIEKRQSVAFWCNPISGHATLYWYQQILGQGPKLLIQFQNNGVVDDSQLPKDRFSAERLKGVDSTLKIQPAKLEDSAVYLCASSLDRAGGREKLFFGSGTQLSVL.

CDR3 coding DNA: TGTGCCAGCAGCGTAGTAGGGTTGAATTCACCCCTCCACTTT. This codes for CASSVVGLNSPLHF. The gene calls are TRBV9 and TRBJ1-6; D is unclear. CDR1 is SGDLS and CDR2 is YYNGEE in the germline V gene. The CDR3 loop spans 14 amino acids. Trimming cost V 0 bases and J 7 bases, with 8 bases left between them.

This clone was counted a single time. The rearrangement uses TRBV7-3 and TRBJ2-1, with TRBD2 matching over 13 bases. Looked up from germline, CDR1 is SGHTA and CDR2 is FQGTGA. Trimming at V came to 4 bases and at J to 8 bases, leaving 8 bases not matched to a gene. The CDR3 extends over 16 amino acids. CDR3 region: CASSYSGTSGVHEQFF. In DNA, the CDR3 is TGTGCCAGCAGCTATTCCGGGACTAGCGGGGTACATGAGCAGTTCTTC.

The chain combines TRBV9 with TRBJ2-2, with 10 bases lining up with TRBD2. This CDR3 has 15 residues. The trim removed 0 bases at V and 6 bases at J, leaving 2 bases unmatched. CDR1 and CDR2 from the germline V gene are SGDLS and YYNGEE. This CDR3 is CASSVALAGAGELFF. Written as DNA, the CDR3 is TGTGCCAGCAGCGTAGCTCTAGCGGGAGCCGGGGAGCTGTTTTTT.

This chain links TRBV5-1 with TRBJ2-1, with D maybe TRBD2 (5 bases). This CDR3 is 14 amino acids long. CDR1 and CDR2 from the germline V gene are SGHRS and YFSETQ. V shed 4 bases and J shed 6 bases, with 14 bases lying between them. CDR3 DNA: TGCGCCAGCAGCCCTCGGGCGGGTGGCAATGAGCAGTTCTTC. Translating it yields CASSPRAGGNEQFF.